A selection of T cell receptor beta chains follows, all from one sample in a study of cytotoxic CD8 clonotypes in ibrutinib-treated CLL. The table came from immunoSEQ multiplex PCR; TCRdb's copy has only in-frame clones and leaves some out. The sample holds 12,000 to 15,000 clones, approximately 52% seen once. The specimen comprised PBMCs, sampled at a roughly 22-month disease-progression time point, from a patient treated with ibrutinib. The receptors were sampled from a human donor with chronic lymphocytic leukemia. Both conserved end residues are part of each CDR3. D genes are given only for firm matches. Only part of the rows carry a size: once, few, many, or a class if the clone is expanded.

once	TRBJ2-5	NA	TRBV11-2	TGTGCCAGCAGCTTGGGGGGTAGTCGGAACTTC	CASSLGGSRNF
NA	TRBJ1-5	NA	TRBV11-2	TGTGCCAGCAGCTTAGACTTGAGGCAGCCCCAGCATTTT	CASSLDLRQPQHF
NA	TRBJ2-1	NA	TRBV5-1	TGCGCCAGCCGGGAGCCCACCTACAATGAGCAGTTCTTC	CASREPTYNEQFF
NA	TRBJ1-2	NA	TRBV27	TGTGCCAGTCTCGGAGGGGTTGGGGGCTACACCTTC	CASLGGVGGYTF
NA	TRBJ1-1	NA	TRBV5-1	TGCGCCAGCAGCTTGGGGGCAGCGGGGCGAGGGAACACTGAAGCTTTCTTT	CASSLGAAGRGNTEAFF
NA	TRBJ1-2	TRBD1	TRBV19	TGTGCCACGCGGGACAGGGAATTTTATGGCTACACCTTC	CATRDREFYGYTF
NA	TRBJ1-1	NA	TRBV5-6	TGTGCCAGCAGCTTCTCGTCTGAAGCTTTCTTT	CASSFSSEAFF
NA	TRBJ1-1	NA	TRBV28	TGTGCCAGCAGTTTTAGCTGGGGGGAAGCTTTCTTT	CASSFSWGEAFF
NA	TRBJ2-1	TRBD2	TRBV5-4	TGTGCCAGCAGCTTGAGTAGCGGGGGGTTCAATGAGCAGTTCTTC	CASSLSSGGFNEQFF
NA	TRBJ2-5	TRBD2	TRBV7-9	TGTGCCAGCCTAGCGGGGGGCCCGTATAGTAGCCAGTACTTC	CASLAGGPYSSQYF
once	TRBJ2-7	TRBD1	TRBV5-6	TGTGCCAGCAGCTTCGGGACAGGGGGTTACGAGCAGTACTTC	CASSFGTGGYEQYF
NA	TRBJ1-5	TRBD1	TRBV2	TGTGCCAGCAGTGGGACAGGGGGGCCCCAGCATTTT	CASSGTGGPQHF
NA	TRBJ1-6	NA	TRBV30	TGTGCCTGGAACTATTATAATTCACCCCTCCACTTT	CAWNYYNSPLHF
NA	TRBJ1-6	TRBD1	TRBV11-2	TGTGCCAGCAGTCCAGGGGGCCTGGGGTCACCCCTCCACTTT	CASSPGGLGSPLHF
NA	TRBJ2-5	NA	TRBV19	TGTGCCAGTAGACACCCGAACGGGGAGACCCAGTACTTC	CASRHPNGETQYF
NA	TRBJ1-5	NA	TRBV12-5	TGTGCTAGTGGCCCGGACGGCTTTTATCAGCCCCAGCATTTT	CASGPDGFYQPQHF
NA	TRBJ1-1	NA	TRBV29-1	TGCAGCGTTGCAGATGGGAGGACTGAAGCTTTCTTT	CSVADGRTEAFF
NA	TRBJ1-2	TRBD1	TRBV4-1	TGCGCCAGCAGCCCTGGAGGGACAGCTAGTCGAGGCTACACCTTC	CASSPGGTASRGYTF
NA	TRBJ2-3	TRBD2	TRBV25-1	TGTGCCAGCAGTGATCCTACCGGGACTAGCGGGGGGGCGGATACGCAGTATTTT	CASSDPTGTSGGADTQYF
NA	TRBJ2-1	NA	TRBV5-4	TGTGCCAGCAGCTTGGCAAGGTCCCCGGGGCGGTTCTTC	CASSLARSPGRFF
NA	TRBJ2-1	NA	TRBV11-2	TGTGCCAGCAGCTTAGGGGACATGTACAATGAGCAGTTCTTC	CASSLGDMYNEQFF
few	TRBJ2-3	TRBD1	TRBV27	TGTGCCAGCAGTTCCCTACCTCCGGGACAGGCGACAGATACGCAGTATTTT	CASSSLPPGQATDTQYF
many	TRBJ2-5	TRBD2	TRBV5-5	TGTGCCAGCGGACGACTAGCGGGGAGAGTTCAAGAGACCCAGTACTTC	CASGRLAGRVQETQYF
NA	TRBJ1-1	NA	TRBV27	TGTGCCAGCAGCCCCCCCGGCCCGGTGACTGAAGCTTTCTTT	CASSPPGPVTEAFF
NA	TRBJ2-3	NA	TRBV19	TGTGCCAGTAGTTTTGAGCCCACAGATACGCAGTATTTT	CASSFEPTDTQYF
NA	TRBJ1-1	NA	TRBV6-1	TGTGCCAGCAGTGGAACTACAGGGTCCCTAGGAGCTTTCTTT	CASSGTTGSLGAFF
NA	TRBJ2-1	NA	TRBV4-1	TGCGCCAGCAGCCAAGAAGGGAGGGGGGAGCGACAGAATGAGCAGTTCTTC	CASSQEGRGERQNEQFF
medium-sized	TRBJ2-3	NA	TRBV27	TGTGCCAGCAGTTCAGGACTACATAGCACAGATACGCAGTATTTT	CASSSGLHSTDTQYF
NA	TRBJ1-1	TRBD1	TRBV11-2	TGTGCCAGCAGCTGGATAGGGACAGGGAACACTGAAGCTTTCTTT	CASSWIGTGNTEAFF
NA	TRBJ1-3	TRBD1	TRBV9	TGTGCCAGCAGCGTTTCTTTCGGACAGGTGATCTCTGGAAACACCATATATTTT	CASSVSFGQVISGNTIYF
NA	TRBJ2-6	NA	TRBV7-9	TGTGCCAGCAGCTTAGGATGGGGAGCTGGGGCCAACGTCCTGACTTTC	CASSLGWGAGANVLTF
NA	TRBJ1-5	NA	TRBV7-9	TGTGCCAGCAGCCTAGAGGGCGATCAGCCCCAGCATTTT	CASSLEGDQPQHF
NA	TRBJ2-7	TRBD2	TRBV13	TGTGCCAGCAGTTCCGGGACTAGCGAGTTCTACGAGCAGTACTTC	CASSSGTSEFYEQYF